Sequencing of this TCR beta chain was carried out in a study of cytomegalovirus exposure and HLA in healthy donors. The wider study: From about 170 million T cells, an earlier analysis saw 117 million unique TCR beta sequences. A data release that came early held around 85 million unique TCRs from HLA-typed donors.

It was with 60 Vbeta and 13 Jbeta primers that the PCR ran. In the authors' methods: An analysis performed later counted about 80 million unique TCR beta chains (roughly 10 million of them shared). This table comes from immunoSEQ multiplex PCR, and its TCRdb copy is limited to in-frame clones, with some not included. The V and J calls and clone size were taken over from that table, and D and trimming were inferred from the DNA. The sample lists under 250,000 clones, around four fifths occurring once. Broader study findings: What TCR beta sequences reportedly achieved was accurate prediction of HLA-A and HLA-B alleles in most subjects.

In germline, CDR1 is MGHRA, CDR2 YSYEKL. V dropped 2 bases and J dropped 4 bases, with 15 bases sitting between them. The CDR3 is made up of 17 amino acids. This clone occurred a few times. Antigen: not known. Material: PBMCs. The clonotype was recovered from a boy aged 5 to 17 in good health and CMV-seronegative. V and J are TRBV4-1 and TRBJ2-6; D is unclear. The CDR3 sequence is CASSQPNRVRGANVLTF. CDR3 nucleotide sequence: TGCGCCAGCAGCCAACCCAACCGGGTACGGGGGGCCAACGTCCTGACTTTC.